A selection of T cell receptor beta chains follows, all from one sample in a study of CD8 T cells in ankylosing spondylitis. In TCRdb, the 5' RACE reads were re-called with MiXCR into one record per CDR3 protein. This table has 100,000 or so distinct CDR3 sequences, around 8.3% appearing once. The sequenced sample consisted of blood, either unsorted or a sorted T cell fraction (not recorded which). The receptors were gathered from a male donor with ankylosing spondylitis. CDR3s include the opening cysteine and the closing phenylalanine or tryptophan. A D gene is named only where the DNA matches it firmly. A clone size is listed for some rows: how often the clone was seen (once, few, many), or a class if it is expanded.

TRBJ1-5,TRBV19,NA,NA,TGTGCCAGTAGTTGGGAAAGTACCCAGCATTTT,CASSWESTQHF
TRBJ1-2,TRBV29-1,TRBD1,many,TGCAGCGTTGATGGGAGCAGGGGGCGAGGCTATGGCTACACCTTC,CSVDGSRGRGYGYTF
TRBJ2-1,TRBV27,TRBD2,NA,TGTGCCAGCAGTAGCGGGATGGGGCAGTTCTTC,CASSSGMGQFF
TRBJ2-2,TRBV11-2,NA,few,TGTGCCAGCAGCTTAGTCTACGGCGGGGAGCTGTTTTTT,CASSLVYGGELFF
TRBJ1-6,TRBV27,NA,many,TGTGCCAGCAGTTTACAGGGACCAGATGTTTTTTCCTATAATTCACCCCTCCACTTT,CASSLQGPDVFSYNSPLHF
TRBJ2-7,TRBV10-1,NA,NA,TGCGCCAGCACCGACAGGGACTCCGGTGAGCAGTACTTC,CASTDRDSGEQYF
TRBJ2-1,TRBV20-1,TRBD2,many,TGCAGGGGGGGACTAGCGGCTCACTACAATGAGCAGTTCTTC,CRGGLAAHYNEQFF
TRBJ2-2,TRBV24-1,TRBD1,medium-sized,TGTGCCACCAGTCGGACAGGTGGCACCGGGGAGCTGTTTTTT,CATSRTGGTGELFF
TRBJ2-3,TRBV7-9,TRBD2,few,TGTGCCAGCAGCTTTCTACGGGAGGCGGTGGATACGCAGTATTTT,CASSFLREAVDTQYF
TRBJ2-3,TRBV6-5,NA,NA,TGTGCCAGCAGTTACTCGATTACGGATACGCAGTATTTT,CASSYSITDTQYF
TRBJ1-2,TRBV7-2,NA,few,TGTGCCAGCAGCTTAGGTGCCGGGACGGTCGATGGCTACACCTTC,CASSLGAGTVDGYTF
TRBJ2-1,TRBV7-9,NA,NA,TGTGCCAGCAGCCCCTCCGAGGGCTCCCCCTTCTACAATGAGCAGTTCTTC,CASSPSEGSPFYNEQFF
TRBJ1-5,TRBV7-2,NA,few,TGTGCCAGCAGCTTAGTAGTAGGGAAGGGGCAGCCCCAGCATTTT,CASSLVVGKGQPQHF
TRBJ2-5,TRBV5-1,TRBD1,few,TGCGCCAGCAGCTTTCGGACAGGTTTCCAAGAGACCCAGTACTTC,CASSFRTGFQETQYF
TRBJ2-3,TRBV15,TRBD2,NA,TGTGCCACCAGCAGAGATTCGACTAGCGGATTCACAGATACGCAGTATTTT,CATSRDSTSGFTDTQYF
TRBJ2-1,TRBV11-2,TRBD2,NA,TGTGCCAGCAGCTTAGATCCGGGACTAGCGGGAGGGGGGATCCTCTTC,CASSLDPGLAGGGILF
TRBJ2-7,TRBV5-6,NA,few,TGTGCCAGCAGCACGACAGGCTACGAGCAGTACTTC,CASSTTGYEQYF
TRBJ2-3,TRBV3-1,NA,NA,TGTGCCAGCAGCCTAGGGTATGAGACGCAGTATTTT,CASSLGYETQYF
TRBJ1-1,TRBV4-1,NA,many,TGCGCCAGCAGCCAAACCATAATCCCAAACACTGAAGCTTTCTTT,CASSQTIIPNTEAFF
TRBJ2-3,TRBV10-2,NA,NA,TGCGCCAGCATCGGCCAGGGTGTTACAGATACGCAGTATTTT,CASIGQGVTDTQYF
TRBJ2-1,TRBV2,NA,once,TGTGCCAGCAGTGAAGCAAGCGAGTGGGACGGCAATGAGCAGTTCTTC,CASSEASEWDGNEQFF